This entry lists 30 T cell receptor beta chains sequenced from one sample in a study of early T cells in non-severe SARS-CoV-2 infection. MiXCR, run by TCRdb on the 5' RACE reads, gives a single entry per CDR3 protein. The table records some 42,000 distinct CDR3 sequences, approximately 6.3% of them present only once. The sample here was whole blood, taken at baseline. The receptors here all came from an adult who was a healthcare worker with PCR-confirmed SARS-CoV-2 infection or an uninfected control (not recorded which).

This clonotype was counted ten times or more. This chain joins TRBV29-1 and TRBJ2-2; 7 positions agree with TRBD1. Unmatched junction bases numbered 9, after V lost 7 bases and J lost 4 bases. There are 14 residues in the CDR3. CDR1 SQVTM and CDR2 ANQGSEA come from the germline V gene. The CDR3 is CSARTGRLTGELFF. CDR3 in DNA: TGCAGCGCAAGGACAGGTAGACTCACCGGGGAGCTGTTTTTT.

The sample holds many counts of this clonotype. The V gene is TRBV30, the J gene TRBJ1-4; 8 bases are shared with TRBD1. J lost 5 bases, V lost 3 bases, and 5 bases had no gene match. The CDR3 loop spans 14 amino acids. Per germline, CDR1 GTSNPN and CDR2 SVGIG (reference sequence). The CDR3 here is CAWRADRVNEKLFF. The CDR3 coding sequence is TGTGCCTGGAGAGCGGACAGGGTGAATGAAAAACTGTTTTTT.

This clonotype was counted ten times or more. This rearrangement joins TRBV20-1 to TRBJ1-2; D gene unclear. CDR1 DFQATT and CDR2 SNEGSKA come from the germline V gene (reference sequence). V lost 6 bases and J lost 4, with 9 bases in between. The CDR3 spans 11 residues. The CDR3 is CSARWSYGYTF. The DNA for the CDR3 is TGCAGTGCAAGGTGGAGCTATGGCTACACCTTC.

In its sample, this clonotype was seen many times. The CDR3 protein is CASSLRQGATEAFF. CDR3 coding DNA: TGTGCCAGCAGTTTACGACAGGGGGCAACTGAAGCTTTCTTT. This sequence joins TRBV12-3 or TRBV12-4 and TRBJ1-1; 10 bases align to TRBD1. The CDR3 consists of 14 residues. The J segment lost 5 bases and the V segment lost 2 bases, leaving 2 bases of the junction unmatched.

This clonotype has a count of ten or more. The CDR3 reads CAWTLPGTRGTEAFF. CDR3 nucleotide sequence: TGTGCCTGGACCTTACCTGGGACCAGGGGCACTGAAGCTTTCTTT. The V gene is TRBV30, the J gene TRBJ1-1, with a possible D match to TRBD1 (6 bases). V lost 4 bases and J lost 4, with 19 bases in between. The CDR3 extends over 15 amino acids. Germline values: CDR1 GTSNPN, CDR2 SVGIG (reference sequence).

This clonotype occurred many times. V gene TRBV5-1 combines with J gene TRBJ2-1; 7 nucleotides line up with TRBD1. This CDR3 region has 15 residues. Germline V gives CDR1 SGHRS, CDR2 YFSETQ. Trimming at V came to 0 bases and at J to 3 bases, leaving 3 bases not matched to a gene. CDR3 bases: TGCGCCAGCAGCTTGGAGGGACAGATCTACAATGAGCAGTTCTTC. Its translation is CASSLEGQIYNEQFF.

This clonotype has a count of ten or more. The chain is built from TRBV20-1 and TRBJ2-4, with a possible D match to TRBD2 (7 bases). This CDR3 is 14 amino acids long. The V end lost 7 bases, the J end lost 5 bases, and 18 bases lay between the germline ends. The V gene's germline CDR1 is DFQATT and CDR2 SNEGSKA (reference sequence). The DNA for the CDR3 is TGCAGTGGCCGAGGAGGGGGGGCTCAAAACATTCAGTACTTC. It codes for CSGRGGGAQNIQYF.

The gene calls are TRBV20-1 and TRBJ2-1; no clear D gene. With 0 bases removed from V and 0 bases from J, the gap between germline ends came to 12 bases. The CDR3 totals 16 residues. From germline, CDR1 is DFQATT and CDR2 SNEGSKA (reference sequence). CDR3: CSARDLDASSYNEQFF. The CDR3 DNA reads as TGCAGTGCTAGAGACCTGGACGCGAGCTCCTACAATGAGCAGTTCTTC.

The rearrangement uses TRBV10-1 and TRBJ2-3; 8 bases agree with TRBD1. The CDR3 covers 15 residues. The germline V gene has CDR1 WNHNN and CDR2 SYGVQD (reference sequence). The trim removed 8 bases at V and 4 bases at J, leaving 11 bases unmatched. The CDR3 loop reads CASSRDRRIADTQYF. The CDR3 DNA reads TGCGCCAGCTCTCGGGACAGGAGGATAGCAGATACGCAGTATTTT.

This clonotype occurred many times. V is TRBV7-9 and J is TRBJ1-5; TRBD1 matches 7 bases. The CDR3 totals 12 residues. Germline lookup yields CDR1 SEHNR and CDR2 FQNEAQ (reference sequence). Trimming removed 5 bases from V and 11 bases from J; junction bases left unmatched: 6. CDR3 in amino acids: CASSNGQAAQHF. The CDR3, as DNA: TGTGCCAGCAGCAACGGACAGGCCGCCCAGCATTTT.

In the case of this clonotype: With a much larger clone just one base away, this may be a read error. V gene TRBV19 combines with J gene TRBJ2-1, with TRBD2 matching 9 bases. Germline V CDR1 and CDR2: LNHDA, SQIVND (reference sequence). The CDR3 runs to 15 residues. The CDR3: CARSIISGGYNEQFF. In nucleotides, the CDR3 is TGTGCCAGAAGTATAATTAGCGGGGGTTACAATGAGCAGTTCTTC.

Ten or more counts support this clonotype. The V gene is TRBV3-1, the J gene TRBJ2-7, with D possibly TRBD1 on 6 matching bases. V was pared by 1 base and J by 2 bases, with 12 bases between. Germline V gives CDR1 LGHDT, CDR2 YNNKEL (reference sequence). CDR3 length equals 15 residues. The CDR3 sequence is CASSQGVGQTYEQYF. In DNA form, the CDR3 reads TGTGCCAGCAGCCAAGGAGTAGGACAGACCTACGAGCAGTACTTC.

Ten or more counts support this clonotype. This chain links TRBV2 with TRBJ1-5, with a tentative D call TRBD1 (5 bases). CDR1 SNHLY and CDR2 FYNNEI come from the germline V gene. The V and J ends lost 10 bases and 4 bases respectively, with 17 bases between them. The CDR3 has 14 residues. Here the CDR3 reads CATSGTGGNQPQHF. The DNA for the CDR3 is TGTGCCACCTCTGGAACGGGGGGTAATCAGCCCCAGCATTTT.

The chain has TRBV5-1 and TRBJ1-5; perhaps TRBD1 as D (5 bases). The CDR3 has 15 amino acids. V was shortened by 0 bases and J by 0 bases, with 7 bases between the two germline ends. Germline V gene sequence: CDR1 SGHRS, CDR2 YFSETQ. The CDR3: CASSLGQNSNQPQHF. In nucleotides, the CDR3 is TGCGCCAGCAGCTTGGGACAGAATAGCAATCAGCCCCAGCATTTT.

This clonotype was seen many times. V usage is TRBV7-2 and J usage is TRBJ2-3; weak D call: TRBD1 (7 bases). This CDR3 has 16 amino acids. CDR1 and CDR2 (germline): SGHTA, FQGNSA. Trimming stripped 3 bases from V and 3 bases from J, with 16 bases between. This CDR3 is CASSFREDRWTDTQYF. The CDR3 DNA sequence: TGTGCCAGCAGCTTTAGGGAGGACAGGTGGACAGATACGCAGTATTTT.

In its sample, this clonotype was seen many times. This rearrangement joins TRBV30 to TRBJ1-3, with 7 bases that match TRBD1. The germline V gene has CDR1 GTSNPN and CDR2 SVGIG (reference sequence). J lost 4 bases, V lost 1 base, and 7 bases had no gene match. The length of the CDR3 is 15 residues. CDR3 bases: TGTGCCTGGAGTGCCCTCCAGGACAGGGGAAACACCATATATTTT. Amino acids: CAWSALQDRGNTIYF.

Many counts were recorded for this clonotype. This rearrangement joins TRBV20-1 to TRBJ1-1, with D perhaps matching TRBD1 (5 bases). The V gene lost 4 bases and the J gene lost 1 base, with 7 bases spanning the gap. The CDR3 covers 12 residues. The germline gives CDR1 DFQATT, CDR2 SNEGSKA (reference sequence). CDR3: CSANDRNTEAFF. The CDR3 coding sequence is TGCAGTGCTAATGACAGGAACACTGAAGCTTTCTTT.

This clonotype was seen more than once but under ten times. The chain is built from TRBV20-1 and TRBJ2-7; D is ambiguous. This CDR3 has 11 amino acids. The ends were cut back, 0 bases at V and 4 bases at J, with 4 bases in the middle. The germline V gene has CDR1 DFQATT and CDR2 SNEGSKA (reference sequence). In nucleotides, the CDR3 is TGCAGTGCTAGAGACAATTACGAGCAGTACTTC. This codes for CSARDNYEQYF.

This clonotype showed up just a few times. The chain joins TRBV12-3 or TRBV12-4 to TRBJ2-7, with D possibly matching TRBD1 (5 bases). The CDR3 covers 14 residues. Trimming pared 4 bases from V and 2 bases from J, leaving 12 bases between. CDR3 region: CASSSRQPPYEQYF. For the CDR3, the DNA is TGTGCCAGCAGTTCCCGACAGCCTCCCTACGAGCAGTACTTC.

This clonotype appeared many times. The CDR3 nucleotides read TGCAGTGCAGCGGACAGGGGAGGACAGCCCCAGCATTTT. Translation: CSAADRGGQPQHF. The chain couples TRBV20-1 to TRBJ1-5; TRBD1 matches 9 bases. The J segment lost 7 bases and the V segment lost 6 bases, leaving 7 bases of the junction unmatched. The CDR3 consists of 13 residues. CDR1 and CDR2 (germline): DFQATT, SNEGSKA (reference sequence).

By its share, this clonotype is medium-sized. CDR3 sequence: CASCNGNTGELFF. CDR3 DNA sequence: TGTGCCAGCTGTAATGGGAACACCGGGGAGCTGTTTTTT. The chain is built from TRBV7-8 and TRBJ2-2; unclear D gene. From germline, CDR1 is SGHVS and CDR2 FQNEAQ. CDR3 length: 13 amino acids. V lost 8 bases and J 1 base, leaving 8 bases between the germline ends. Looking up the rest from reference TRBV7-8 and TRBJ2-2 gives the full variable domain: GAGVSQSPRYKVAKRGQDVALRCDPISGHVSLFWYQQALGQGPEFLTYFQNEAQLDKSGLPSDRFFAERPEGSVSTLKIQRTQQEDSAVYLCASCNGNTGELFFGEGSRLTVL.

This CDR3 is CASSSGRAIMNTEAFF. As DNA, the CDR3 is TGTGCCAGCAGCTCTGGGAGGGCAATAATGAACACTGAAGCTTTCTTT. The chain couples TRBV6-2 or TRBV6-3 to TRBJ1-1; no clear D. CDR1 is MNHEY and CDR2 is SVGEGT in the germline V gene. This CDR3 is 16 amino acids long. V was trimmed by 6 bases and J by 0 bases, leaving 17 bases between them.

Only a few counts were recorded for this clonotype. V usage is TRBV30 and J usage is TRBJ2-7; TRBD1 is a possible D gene (5 bases). This CDR3 region has 12 residues. V was cut by 3 bases and J by 7 bases, with 13 bases left in between. Germline lookup yields CDR1 GTSNPN and CDR2 SVGIG (reference sequence). CDR3 sequence (DNA): TGTGCCTGGAGACCCAGGGTTGGGGAGCAGTACTTC. Protein sequence: CAWRPRVGEQYF.

The J gene is TRBJ2-6, the V gene TRBV12-3 or TRBV12-4; 7 bases map to TRBD1. Losses at the gene ends were 10 bases for V and 1 base for J; bases not matched to a gene: 10. The CDR3 is 16 amino acids. The CDR3 loop is CATSGQRISGANVLTF. The CDR3 bases are TGTGCCACCTCGGGACAGAGAATTTCTGGGGCCAACGTCCTGACTTTC.

CDR3: CASSQRDPRYEQYF. CDR3 bases: TGTGCCAGCAGCCAAAGGGACCCCCGGTACGAGCAGTACTTC. V usage is TRBV7-2 and J usage is TRBJ2-7; D may match TRBD1 or TRBD2 (5 bases each). CDR1 SGHTA and CDR2 FQGNSA come from the germline V gene. The V gene lost 5 bases and the J gene lost 4 bases, with 15 bases spanning the gap. CDR3 size: 14 residues.

This clonotype was observed a few times. The V and J genes are TRBV7-9 and TRBJ1-5, with TRBD1 matching 8 bases. Trimming at V came to 5 bases and at J to 7 bases, leaving 10 bases not matched to a gene. This CDR3 region has 15 residues. Germline values: CDR1 SEHNR, CDR2 FQNEAQ (reference sequence). CDR3 sequence (DNA): TGTGCCAGCAGCCAACATGGACAGGGTGTCCAGCCCCAGCATTTT. Translated, it gives CASSQHGQGVQPQHF. Looking up the rest from reference TRBV7-9 and TRBJ1-5 gives the full variable domain: DTGVSQNPRHKITKRGQNVTFRCDPISEHNRLYWYRQTLGQGPEFLTYFQNEAQLEKSRLLSDRFSAERPKGSFSTLEIQRTEQGDSAMYLCASSQHGQGVQPQHFGDGTRLSIL.

This clonotype was recorded a few times. This CDR3 is CSVAGDTEAFF. DNA of the CDR3: TGCAGCGTGGCAGGGGACACTGAAGCTTTCTTT. This sequence joins TRBV29-1 and TRBJ1-1; maybe TRBD1 (6 bases). V lost 6 bases, J lost 3 bases, and 8 bases lay in between. The CDR3 totals 11 residues. CDR1 and CDR2 (germline): SQVTM, ANQGSEA. Supplemented by reference TRBV29-1 and TRBJ1-1, the full variable domain reads SAVISQKPSRDICQRGTSLTIQCQVDSQVTMMFWYRQQPGQSLTLIATANQGSEATYESGFVIDKFPISRPNLTFSTLTVSNMSPEDSSIYLCSVAGDTEAFFGQGTRLTVV.

The chain links TRBV6-2 or TRBV6-3 to TRBJ2-1; possible D gene TRBD2, 5 bases. V lost 2 bases, J lost 7 bases, and 12 bases lay in between. This CDR3 spans 14 amino acids. Germline V lookup: CDR1 MNHEY, CDR2 SVGEGT. CDR3 sequence: CASSYGGGWNEQFF. CDR3 sequence (DNA): TGTGCCAGCAGTTACGGCGGAGGCTGGAATGAGCAGTTCTTC.

The chain is built from TRBV12-3 or TRBV12-4 and TRBJ2-7; maybe TRBD2 (5 bases). The CDR3 has 12 amino acids. V lost 6 bases, J lost 6 bases, and 12 bases lay in between. The CDR3 spells CASSNGVGEQYF. Here the CDR3 DNA reads TGTGCCAGCAGCAACGGGGTAGGCGAGCAGTACTTC.

This clonotype was recorded at least ten times. The chain uses TRBV29-1 and TRBJ2-5, with 7 positions matching TRBD2. CDR3 size: 13 residues. Germline CDR1 is SQVTM and CDR2 is ANQGSEA. The ends lost 6 bases at V and 3 bases at J; junction bases unmatched: 7. The chain's CDR3 is CSVKLALKETQYF. In DNA, the CDR3 is TGCAGCGTCAAACTAGCGCTGAAAGAGACCCAGTACTTC.